This TCR beta chain was sequenced in a study of radiation and T cells in renal cell carcinoma. About the study: Nephrectomy followed 15 Gy stereotactic body radiation by 4 weeks. Findings and limits, study-wide: From baseline, blood top tumor clonotypes peaked at 2 weeks post-radiation.

Measured with immunoSEQ multiplex PCR; TCRdb has only the in-frame clones, and not every one. The table shows about 49,000 clones, with 75% to 85% occurring only once. V dropped 4 bases and J dropped 6; count of bases not matched to a gene: 10. The CDR3 has 15 amino acids. From germline, CDR1 is GTSNPN and CDR2 SVGIG (reference sequence). This clone was picked up one time. Its target is not known. Time point defined: baseline pretreatment blood. Treatment denoted: 15 Gy SBRT to primary tumor, nephrectomy 4 weeks later. Radiation-treated patients gave blood at baseline, week 2 and week 4. The source was blood, collected from a patient whose treatment included radiotherapy and nephrectomy. V is TRBV30 and J is TRBJ2-7, with TRBD1 identical over 12 bases. The clonotype was recovered from a woman between 70 and 85 years old with renal cell carcinoma. The CDR3 DNA reads as TGTGCCTGGAAGTTCCGGGACAGGGGGCAAGGCGAGCAGTACTTC. It yields the protein CAWKFRDRGQGEQYF.